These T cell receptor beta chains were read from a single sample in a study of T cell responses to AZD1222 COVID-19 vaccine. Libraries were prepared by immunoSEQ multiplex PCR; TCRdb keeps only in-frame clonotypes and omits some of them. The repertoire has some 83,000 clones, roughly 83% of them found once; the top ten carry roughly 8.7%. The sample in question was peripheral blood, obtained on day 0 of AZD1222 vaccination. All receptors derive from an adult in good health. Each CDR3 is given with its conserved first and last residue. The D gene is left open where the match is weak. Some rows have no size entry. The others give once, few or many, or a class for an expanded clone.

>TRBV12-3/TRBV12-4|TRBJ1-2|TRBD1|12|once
TGTGCCAGCACGGACAGGATCTATGGCTACACCTTC
CASTDRIYGYTF
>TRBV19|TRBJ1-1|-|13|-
TGTGCCAGTAGTATAAAGGAACTCACTGAAGCTTTCTTT
CASSIKELTEAFF
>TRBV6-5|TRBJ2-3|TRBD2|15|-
TGTGCCAGCAGTTCTAGTCTAGCGGGAGGGGAAACGCAGTATTTT
CASSSSLAGGETQYF
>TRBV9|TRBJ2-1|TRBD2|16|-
TGTGCCAGCAGCGTAACTAGCGTAGGCTCCTACAATGAGCAGTTCTTC
CASSVTSVGSYNEQFF
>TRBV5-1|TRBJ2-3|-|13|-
TGCGCCAGCAGCTTCGACAGTCCAAATACGCAGTATTTT
CASSFDSPNTQYF
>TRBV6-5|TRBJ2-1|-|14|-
TGTGCCAGCAGAGGGATAGGAGCCGTAAATGAGCAGTTCTTC
CASRGIGAVNEQFF
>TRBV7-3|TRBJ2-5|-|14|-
TGTGCCAGCAGCTTAGTGGGACACCAAGAGACCCAGTACTTC
CASSLVGHQETQYF
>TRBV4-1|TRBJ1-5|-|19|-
TGCGCCAGCAGCCAAGATCCGGATCGAGGCAGGGGCCTCAATCAGCCCCAGCATTTT
CASSQDPDRGRGLNQPQHF
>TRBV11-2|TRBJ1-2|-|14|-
TGTGCCAGCAGCTCTCGAGATCGGGGGGCTGGCTACACCTTC
CASSSRDRGAGYTF
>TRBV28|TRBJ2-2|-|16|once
TGTGCCAGCAGGGGGTTTCTAGCGACGAACACCGGGGAGCTGTTTTTT
CASRGFLATNTGELFF
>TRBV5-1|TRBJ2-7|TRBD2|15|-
TGCGCCAGCAGCTTGGAGGGCGGGAGAGGGAACGAGCAGTACTTC
CASSLEGGRGNEQYF
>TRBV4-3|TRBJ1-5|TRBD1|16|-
TGCGCCAGCAGTCACGACAGGGCTTATAGCAATCAGCCCCAGCATTTT
CASSHDRAYSNQPQHF
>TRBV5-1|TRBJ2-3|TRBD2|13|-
TGCGCCAGCGCTAGCGGTTCATGGGATACGCAGTATTTT
CASASGSWDTQYF
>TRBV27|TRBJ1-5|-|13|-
TGTGCCAGCAGTTTAGGGGTAGGCCAGCCCCAGCATTTT
CASSLGVGQPQHF
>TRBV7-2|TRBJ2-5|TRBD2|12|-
TGTGCCAGCAGCCAGGTGGGGGGGGTAAAGTACTTC
CASSQVGGVKYF
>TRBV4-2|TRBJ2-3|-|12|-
TGTGCCAGCAGCCTCTCCAGGGATACGCAGTATTTT
CASSLSRDTQYF
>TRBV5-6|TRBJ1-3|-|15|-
TGTGCCAGCAGCCCTACAGGTAGCCCGGGGAACACCATATATTTT
CASSPTGSPGNTIYF
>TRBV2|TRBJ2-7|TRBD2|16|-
TGTGCCAGCTCGATCCTCACTAGCGGGATTTACTACGAGCAGTACTTC
CASSILTSGIYYEQYF
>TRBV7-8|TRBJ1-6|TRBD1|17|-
TGTGCCAGCAGCTTCGGGACAGGGGGCACGTTAAAATCACCCCTCCACTTT
CASSFGTGGTLKSPLHF
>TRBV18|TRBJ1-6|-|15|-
TGTGCCAGCTCCCCGACCCTCCCTCGCGGTTCACCCCTCCACTTT
CASSPTLPRGSPLHF
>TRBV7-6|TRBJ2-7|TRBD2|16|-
TGTGCCAGCAGTTCGAACCCGGGACTAGGATCATACGAGCAGTACTTC
CASSSNPGLGSYEQYF
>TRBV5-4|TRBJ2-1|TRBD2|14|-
TGTGCCAGCAGCTTGACACTAGCGGACAATGAGCAGTTCTTC
CASSLTLADNEQFF
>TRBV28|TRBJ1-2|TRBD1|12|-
TGTGCCAGCCAGGGACAGGTATATGGCTACACCTTC
CASQGQVYGYTF
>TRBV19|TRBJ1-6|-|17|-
TGTGCCAGTACCACCTTCCCCGCAGGGGCTGATAATTCACCCCTCCACTTT
CASTTFPAGADNSPLHF
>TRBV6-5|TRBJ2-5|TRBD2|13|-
TGTGCCAGCAGCCGGACTAGCGCAGAGACCCAGTACTTC
CASSRTSAETQYF
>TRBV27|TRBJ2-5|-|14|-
TGTGCCAGCAGGTCCCTTGGCCTAGAAGAGACCCAGTACTTC
CASRSLGLEETQYF
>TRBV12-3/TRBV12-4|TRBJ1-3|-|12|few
TGTGCCTCGGACGGGGTGGGAAACACCATATATTTT
CASDGVGNTIYF
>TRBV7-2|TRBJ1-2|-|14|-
TGTGCCAGCAGTTTCCGGACTGGGGACTATGGCTACACCTTC
CASSFRTGDYGYTF
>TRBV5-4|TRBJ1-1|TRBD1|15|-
TGTGCCAGCAGCATGGTCGGTCAGGGGGACACTGAAGCTTTCTTT
CASSMVGQGDTEAFF
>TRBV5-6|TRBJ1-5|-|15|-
TGTGCCAGCAGCTGGGGTGACAGGCTCAATCAGCCCCAGCATTTT
CASSWGDRLNQPQHF
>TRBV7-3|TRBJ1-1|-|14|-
TGTGCCAGCAGCTTATATGGGGCGTCCACTGAAGCTTTCTTT
CASSLYGASTEAFF
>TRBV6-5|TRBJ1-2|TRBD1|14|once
TGTGCCAGCAGTTACCTCGACAGGGGGAATGGCTACACCTTC
CASSYLDRGNGYTF
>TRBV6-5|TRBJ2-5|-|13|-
TGTGCCAGCAGTAGGGATTTTTCCGGGACCCAGTACTTC
CASSRDFSGTQYF
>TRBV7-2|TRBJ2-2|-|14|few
TGTGCCAGCAGCTTCGGAGGCTACACCGGGGAGCTGTTTTTT
CASSFGGYTGELFF
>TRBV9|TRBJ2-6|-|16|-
TGTGCCAGCAGCGTAGCTACTCCAGTTTCGGGCACCGTCCTGACTTTC
CASSVATPVSGTVLTF
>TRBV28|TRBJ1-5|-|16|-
TGTGCCAGCAGTCACCAACCCACAGGGAATAATCAGCCCCAGCATTTT
CASSHQPTGNNQPQHF